The sequence of this TCR beta chain was determined in a study of OX40 agonist ivuxolimab in advanced cancers. The protocol was immunoSEQ multiplex PCR, while the TCRdb copy is restricted to in-frame clones and leaves out a portion. The table records some 74,000 clones, approximately 83% of them present only once. The source is an adult with an advanced solid tumor such as melanoma, head and neck, liver or kidney cancer. The material was CD4+ or CD8+ T cells sorted from blood, obtained in a trial of the OX40 agonist ivuxolimab.

CDR3 nucleotides: TGTGCCAGCAGCGCGGACAGGAACTCTGGAAACACCATATATTTT. This codes for CASSADRNSGNTIYF. The chain uses TRBV11-1 and TRBJ1-3, with 7 bases fitting TRBD1. Germline loops: CDR1 SGHAT, CDR2 FQDESV (reference sequence). V dropped 5 bases and J dropped 0; count of bases not matched to a gene: 4. The CDR3 runs 15 residues.